This T cell receptor (beta chain) was profiled in a study of shared clonotypes between healthy human individuals. TCRdb's table, derived via immunoSEQ multiplex PCR, lists solely in-frame clones and lacks some. The data hold some 2.3 million clones, with approximately 93% observed a single time. Germline-derived CDR1 and CDR2 are MDHEN and SYDVKM. V was cut by 2 bases and J by 1 base, with 12 bases left in between. The CDR3 loop spans 15 amino acids. The V and J genes are TRBV28 and TRBJ2-7; no firm D call. The sample comprised naive CD4+ T cells from PBMCs. The subset is: CD45RA+ positively selected. The sequence was obtained from a man younger than 35 in good health. Some clones in this sample may be carry-over from other donors' samples. CDR3 sequence: CASSLIPAVSYEQYF. The DNA of the CDR3 is TGTGCCAGCAGTTTAATACCGGCAGTTTCCTACGAGCAGTACTTC.